This TCR beta chain was identified during a study of blood T cell repertoires in COVID-19. Some clones are missing from TCRdb's copy, which holds only in-frame ones; the method was immunoSEQ multiplex PCR. The table records around 500,000 clones, around 85% of them present only once. This sequence originates from a woman aged 60-75 years who had recovered from COVID-19. The sample consisted of PBMCs or T cells enriched from blood (not recorded which).

This chain's CDR3 is CASSNHRRLHF. CDR3 DNA: TGTGCCAGTAGTAATCACAGGCGACTCCACTTT. The chain uses TRBV19 and TRBJ1-6, with a possible D match to TRBD1 (5 bases). The germline CDR1 and CDR2 sequences are LNHDA and SQIVND (reference sequence). This CDR3 comprises 11 residues. V lost 4 bases, J lost 16 bases, and 11 bases lay in between.